This passage covers 18 T cell receptor beta chains from one sample sequenced in a study of blood T cell repertoires in COVID-19. Some clones are missing from TCRdb's copy, which holds only in-frame ones; the method was immunoSEQ multiplex PCR. This sample has about 250,000 clones, with roughly 86% found just once. Specimen: peripheral blood. Source of these receptors: a woman younger than 45 with acute or convalescent COVID-19.

This chain connects TRBV19 to TRBJ2-2; maybe TRBD2 (6 bases). Per the germline V gene, CDR1 is LNHDA and CDR2 is SQIVND (reference sequence). This CDR3 contains 18 residues. The V and J ends lost 3 bases and 0 bases respectively, with 17 bases between them. CDR3 sequence reads: CASSISPAGISNTGELFF. The DNA of the CDR3 is TGTGCCAGTAGTATTAGCCCAGCGGGCATCTCGAACACCGGGGAGCTGTTTTTT.

This rearrangement joins TRBV3-1 (or the pseudogene TRBV3-2) to TRBJ2-2; tentatively, D is TRBD2 (6 bases). With 1 base removed from V and 2 bases from J, the gap between germline ends came to 11 bases. Germline-derived CDR1 and CDR2 are LGHDT and YNNKEL (reference sequence). CDR3 length equals 16 residues. DNA of the CDR3: TGTGCCAGCAGCCAAGTCGGAGGGACCAACACCGGGGAGCTGTTTTTT. Translation: CASSQVGGTNTGELFF.

The chain is built from TRBV3-1 (or the pseudogene TRBV3-2) and TRBJ2-2; 7 nucleotides line up with TRBD2. V lost 3 bases and J lost 4; bases outside the gene matches: 2. CDR3 length: 14 residues. CDR1 and CDR2 from the germline V gene are LGHDT and YNNKEL (reference sequence). The CDR3 reads CASSQAGVTGELFF. The CDR3 nucleotides read TGTGCCAGCAGCCAGGCGGGGGTCACCGGGGAGCTGTTTTTT.

This clone was seen just once. The V and J genes are TRBV12-3 or TRBV12-4 and TRBJ1-2, with 7 bases identical to TRBD1. J lost 6 bases, V lost 2 bases, and 3 bases had no gene match. This CDR3 comprises 13 residues. The CDR3 here is CASSLRGGNGYTF. In DNA form, the CDR3 reads TGTGCCAGCAGTTTACGAGGGGGCAATGGCTACACCTTC.

In its sample, this clone was seen a few times. The rearrangement joins TRBV6-4 to TRBJ2-3, with D possibly being TRBD1 (6 bases). The germline CDR1 and CDR2 sequences are MRHNA and SNTAGT. The CDR3 consists of 16 residues. Deletions cut 3 bases from V and 1 base from J, with 14 bases between. CDR3 nucleotide sequence: TGTGCCAGCAGTGATCGGTCAGGGGCCGGCACAGATACGCAGTATTTT. Translated: CASSDRSGAGTDTQYF.

The J gene is TRBJ2-3, the V gene TRBV18; 9 nucleotides match TRBD2. After removal of 6 bases from V and 4 bases from J, the junction contained 8 bases not matched to a gene. Per the germline V gene, CDR1 is KGHSH and CDR2 is LQKENI. This CDR3 is built from 15 residues. For the CDR3, the DNA is TGTGCCAGCTCCGTAGCGGGAGTCAACCCAGATACGCAGTATTTT. As protein: CASSVAGVNPDTQYF.

The genes are TRBV10-2 and TRBJ1-2; D is perhaps TRBD1 (6 bases). With 0 bases removed from V and 5 bases from J, the gap between germline ends came to 10 bases. CDR1 and CDR2 from the germline V gene are WSHSY and SAAADI. The CDR3 is 14 residues long. The CDR3 DNA reads as TGCGCCAGCAGTGAGTCGAGACAGGCGTATGGCTACACCTTC. This codes for CASSESRQAYGYTF.

This chain joins TRBV10-3 and TRBJ2-3, with TRBD2 matching 9 bases. The CDR3 covers 13 residues. V lost 10 bases to trimming and J lost 0 bases; unmatched junction nucleotides: 2. Per germline, CDR1 ENHRY and CDR2 SYGVKD. In DNA, the CDR3 is TGTGCCACCCTAGCGGGAAGCACAGATACGCAGTATTTT. As protein: CATLAGSTDTQYF.

The V and J genes are TRBV7-8 and TRBJ1-3, with D possibly being TRBD1 (6 bases). The CDR3 has 15 amino acids. Germline assignment: CDR1 SGHVS and CDR2 FQNEAQ. The V and J ends lost 4 bases and 6 bases respectively, with 16 bases between them. As DNA, the CDR3 is TGTGCCAGCAGCTCAGCAGGGGTTTTGGAAAACACCATATATTTT. Encoded protein: CASSSAGVLENTIYF. The whole variable domain, filled in from reference TRBV7-8 and TRBJ1-3, reads GAGVSQSPRYKVAKRGQDVALRCDPISGHVSLFWYQQALGQGPEFLTYFQNEAQLDKSGLPSDRFFAERPEGSVSTLKIQRTQQEDSAVYLCASSSAGVLENTIYFGEGSWLTVV.

Here the CDR3 DNA reads TGTGCCATCAATCCCGGGACAGTGAACACCGGGGAGCTGTTTTTT. Encoded protein: CAINPGTVNTGELFF. The J gene is TRBJ2-2, the V gene TRBV10-3; 7 positions match TRBD1. Germline V gene data show CDR1 as ENHRY and CDR2 as SYGVKD. CDR3 size: 15 residues. V gave up 7 bases and J gave up 1 base; unmatched junction bases: 6.

This CDR3 is CASSEVFRSYNEQFF. The DNA for the CDR3 is TGTGCCAGCAGTGAAGTTTTTCGCAGTTACAATGAGCAGTTCTTC. V usage is TRBV6-1 and J usage is TRBJ2-1; D ambiguous. CDR1 and CDR2 (germline): MNHNS, SASEGT. Trimming pared 1 base from V and 4 bases from J, leaving 11 bases between. This CDR3 has 15 residues.

The CDR3 loop is CASSPRVTGNTIYF. CDR3 DNA sequence: TGTGCCAGCAGCCCGAGGGTTACTGGAAACACCATATATTTT. The J gene is TRBJ1-3, the V gene TRBV7-9, with no clear D. V was trimmed by 5 bases and J by 2 bases, leaving 10 bases between them. CDR3 length: 14 amino acids. Germline V gives CDR1 SEHNR, CDR2 FQNEAQ (reference sequence).

V usage is TRBV7-6 and J usage is TRBJ2-7; 8 bases are a match to TRBD2. This CDR3 is built from 16 residues. Germline CDR1 reads SGHVS; CDR2 reads FNYEAQ. V was pared by 0 bases and J by 6 bases, with 10 bases of the junction left unmatched. CDR3 in amino acids: CASSLARAGGVGEQYF. The CDR3 DNA sequence: TGTGCCAGCAGCTTAGCTAGGGCGGGAGGTGTTGGCGAGCAGTACTTC.

This clone turned up a few times. This chain joins TRBV5-1 and TRBJ1-1; no reliable D call. CDR3 size: 15 residues. The V gene lost 2 bases and the J gene lost 9 bases, with 20 bases spanning the gap. Per germline, CDR1 SGHRS and CDR2 YFSETQ. The CDR3 loop reads CASSFGRGGKRQAFF. CDR3 nucleotide sequence: TGCGCCAGCAGCTTCGGTCGGGGTGGGAAGCGTCAAGCTTTCTTT.

This sequence joins TRBV2 and TRBJ1-4, with 7 bases fitting TRBD1. The CDR3 consists of 13 residues. J lost 3 bases, V lost 9 bases, and 4 bases had no gene match. Germline values: CDR1 SNHLY, CDR2 FYNNEI. The CDR3 region is CASGQDSNEKLFF. Here the CDR3 DNA reads TGTGCCAGTGGACAGGACTCTAATGAAAAACTGTTTTTT. Variable domain in full (rest from reference TRBV2 and TRBJ1-4): EPEVTQTPSHQVTQMGQEVILRCVPISNHLYFYWYRQILGQKVEFLVSFYNNEISEKSEIFDDQFSVERPDGSNFTLKIRSTKLEDSAMYFCASGQDSNEKLFFGSGTQLSVL.

V is TRBV3-1 (or the pseudogene TRBV3-2) and J is TRBJ2-3, with TRBD1 as a possible D gene (5 bases). Germline CDR1 reads LGHDT; CDR2 reads YNNKEL (reference sequence). V was shortened by 3 bases and J by 3 bases, with 16 bases between the two germline ends. This CDR3 region has 16 residues. For the CDR3, the DNA is TGTGCCAGCAGCCATAAGCAGGGAAAATGGACAGATACGCAGTATTTT. It translates to CASSHKQGKWTDTQYF.

This chain connects TRBV27 to TRBJ1-1; 9 bases align to TRBD1. Trimming at V came to 6 bases and at J to 0 bases, leaving 8 bases not matched to a gene. Germline V gene sequence: CDR1 MNHEY, CDR2 SMNVEV (reference sequence). The CDR3 length is 16 residues. DNA of the CDR3: TGTGCCAGCAGCCAAGCAGGACAGGGGCTGAACACTGAAGCTTTCTTT. It encodes CASSQAGQGLNTEAFF.

This chain connects TRBV7-2 to TRBJ1-5, with D unresolved. The CDR3 covers 15 residues. From germline, CDR1 is SGHTA and CDR2 FQGNSA. V lost 2 bases to trimming and J lost 1 base, with 9 bases between them. The CDR3 nucleotides are TGTGCCAGCAGCTTATACTGGGCCAGCAATCAGCCCCAGCATTTT. Amino acid sequence: CASSLYWASNQPQHF.